These 7 T cell receptor beta chains were sequenced from one sample in a study of immune cell composition in non-small cell lung cancer. Clones were read by immunoSEQ multiplex PCR, and TCRdb kept only the in-frame ones, dropping some. The repertoire holds about 3,100 clones, with 70% to 85% as singletons. The material sequenced was lung tumor tissue. The receptors originated from a human donor with non-small cell lung cancer.

The V gene is TRBV5-1, the J gene TRBJ2-3; D unresolved. The V and J ends lost 4 bases and 5 bases respectively, with 8 bases between them. The CDR3 covers 12 residues. In germline, CDR1 is SGHRS, CDR2 YFSETQ. This CDR3 reads CASSVLRDTQYF. DNA for the CDR3: TGCGCCAGCAGCGTGCTACGAGATACGCAGTATTTT.

The rearrangement uses TRBV28 and TRBJ1-5; 7 bases agree with TRBD1. V trimming: 7 bases; J trimming: 7 bases; junction bases outside the gene matches: 10. Germline V lookup: CDR1 MDHEN, CDR2 SYDVKM. CDR3 length equals 14 residues. For the CDR3, the DNA is TGTGCCAGCAACCTAGACAGGGTTTTACAGCCCCAGCATTTT. Protein sequence: CASNLDRVLQPQHF.

The chain joins TRBV7-2 to TRBJ2-7, with a weak D call TRBD2 (5 bases). The germline V gene encodes CDR1 SGHTA and CDR2 FQGNSA. V was cut by 3 bases and J by 3 bases, with 9 bases left in between. The CDR3 is made up of 13 amino acids. CDR3 sequence reads: CASSLGVVYEQYF. The CDR3 nucleotides are TGTGCCAGCAGCTTGGGAGTAGTCTACGAGCAGTACTTC.

J is TRBJ2-7 and V is TRBV18; 10 positions match TRBD2. Germline trimming cut 0 bases from V and 4 bases from J; bases unmatched to any gene: 6. Germline CDR1 KGHSH, CDR2 LQKENI. CDR3 length equals 16 residues. The CDR3 is CASSPPRTSGEYEQYF. The CDR3 DNA sequence: TGTGCCAGCTCACCACCCAGGACTAGCGGAGAGTACGAGCAGTACTTC.

The V call is TRBV7-9, the J call TRBJ1-2, with TRBD1 matching over 7 bases. The length of the CDR3 is 13 residues. The J segment lost 6 bases and the V segment lost 5 bases, leaving 6 bases of the junction unmatched. Germline loops: CDR1 SEHNR, CDR2 FQNEAQ (reference sequence). The CDR3 here is CASSKGAQDGYTF. CDR3 nucleotides: TGTGCCAGCAGCAAGGGGGCTCAGGATGGCTACACCTTC.

This chain links TRBV11-2 with TRBJ2-7, with D tentatively TRBD2 (6 bases). Germline V gene data show CDR1 as SGHAT and CDR2 as FQNNGV. The V end was cut by 1 base, the J end by 2 bases, with 12 bases between. This CDR3 is 15 amino acids long. CDR3 region: CASSLGRGSPYEQYF. CDR3 coding DNA: TGTGCCAGCAGCTTAGGGAGGGGTTCCCCCTACGAGCAGTACTTC.

In its sample, this clone was seen once. The rearrangement joins TRBV13 to TRBJ2-1; TRBD1 is a possible D gene (6 bases). V gave up 2 bases and J gave up 8 bases, with 22 bases separating them. CDR1 is PRHDT, CDR2 FYEKMQ, per germline (reference sequence). The CDR3 totals 17 residues. CDR3 DNA: TGTGCCAGCAGCTTATTGGCAGGGGCCCCGGTACTGGATGAGCAGTTCTTC. Translating it yields CASSLLAGAPVLDEQFF.